These T cell receptor beta chains were read from a single sample in a study of T cells in localized non-small cell lung cancer. The assay was immunoSEQ multiplex PCR, and TCRdb's table has in-frame clones only and misses some. The table has roughly 2,700 clones, less than 30% seen once. The input for sequencing was lung tumor tissue, taken before any cancer treatment. These receptors all come from a man aged 40-75 years with stage I lung adenocarcinoma. Both conserved end residues are part of each CDR3. D genes are given only for firm matches. Clone size appears in some rows only: once, few, many, or a class for an expanded clone.

v_gene	abundance	d_gene	j_gene	CDR3aa	CDR3nt
TRBV11-3	-	-	TRBJ1-2	CASSSADFNYGYTF	TGTGCCAGCAGCTCGGCGGACTTTAACTATGGCTACACCTTC
TRBV11-3	-	TRBD2	TRBJ2-1	CASSLLAGRYNEQFF	TGTGCCAGCAGCTTACTAGCGGGTCGTTACAATGAGCAGTTCTTC
TRBV15	-	-	TRBJ1-1	CATSRDWASGQGNTEAFF	TGTGCCACCAGCAGAGATTGGGCCAGCGGGCAGGGGAACACTGAAGCTTTCTTT
TRBV6-8	medium-sized	TRBD2	TRBJ2-2	CASTRTSGNTGELFF	TGTGCCAGCACTAGGACTAGCGGGAACACCGGGGAGCTGTTTTTT
TRBV6-8	-	TRBD2	TRBJ2-1	CASRRTSGRGYEQFF	TGTGCCAGCAGGCGGACTAGCGGGAGAGGGTATGAGCAGTTCTTC
TRBV2	few	TRBD2	TRBJ2-5	CASSGGTSGWSQETQYF	TGTGCCAGCAGTGGAGGGACTAGCGGGTGGTCCCAAGAGACCCAGTACTTC
TRBV30	-	TRBD2	TRBJ2-1	CAWKEGSSGNVRNEQFF	TGTGCCTGGAAAGAGGGGAGTAGCGGGAATGTCCGCAATGAGCAGTTCTTC
TRBV9	few	-	TRBJ2-7	CASSGAAEEQYF	TGTGCCAGCAGCGGAGCAGCCGAAGAGCAGTACTTC
TRBV6-8	few	-	TRBJ2-3	CASRDFSGPTDTQYF	TGTGCCAGCAGGGACTTTAGCGGACCCACAGATACGCAGTATTTT
TRBV9	medium-sized	TRBD1	TRBJ1-2	CASTPSGQVVYGYTF	TGTGCCAGCACCCCGTCGGGACAGGTTGTCTATGGCTACACCTTC
TRBV10-2	once	-	TRBJ1-1	CASRQTRNTEAFF	TGCGCCAGCAGACAAACAAGGAACACTGAAGCTTTCTTT
TRBV6-8	few	-	TRBJ1-3	CASSYRQSSGNTIYF	TGTGCCAGCAGTTACCGGCAGAGCTCTGGAAACACCATATATTTT
TRBV6-1	-	TRBD1	TRBJ1-1	CASSEADRGKAFF	TGTGCCAGCAGTGAAGCGGACAGGGGGAAGGCTTTCTTT
TRBV14	once	-	TRBJ1-3	CASSRGTSGNTIYF	TGTGCCAGCAGCCGAGGGACCTCCGGAAACACCATATATTTT
TRBV11-3	large	TRBD2	TRBJ2-1	CASSLDVLAGLLNYNEQFF	TGTGCCAGCAGCTTGGATGTACTAGCGGGCCTCCTGAACTACAATGAGCAGTTCTTC
TRBV6-8	few	-	TRBJ1-1	CASWRHLNTEAFF	TGTGCCAGCTGGAGACACTTGAACACTGAAGCTTTCTTT
TRBV10-2	-	-	TRBJ1-1	CASSEERRARAFF	TGCGCCAGCAGTGAGGAAAGGAGGGCCAGAGCTTTCTTT
TRBV11-3	medium-sized	TRBD2	TRBJ2-1	CASSRISGSFNNEQFF	TGTGCCAGCAGCCGAATTAGCGGGAGTTTCAACAATGAGCAGTTCTTC
TRBV25-1	-	-	TRBJ2-7	CASRNTFYEQYF	TGTGCCAGCAGAAACACCTTCTACGAGCAGTACTTC
TRBV1	-	-	TRBJ2-1	CASSQERGALAGSNEQFF	TGCGCCAGCAGCCAAGAACGGGGGGCACTAGCGGGATCAAATGAGCAGTTCTTC
TRBV15	medium-sized	-	TRBJ2-1	CATSEGSGFYNEQFF	TGTGCCACCAGCGAGGGATCGGGGTTCTACAATGAGCAGTTCTTC
TRBV6-8	few	TRBD2	TRBJ2-1	CASTLLAGGNEQFF	TGTGCCAGCACCTTACTAGCGGGAGGAAATGAGCAGTTCTTC
TRBV18	-	TRBD1	TRBJ1-4	CASSPTGESAEKLFF	TGTGCCAGCTCACCGACAGGGGAGTCAGCTGAAAAACTGTTTTTT
TRBV15	few	-	TRBJ2-4	CATSRDLGAKNIQYF	TGTGCCACCAGCAGAGATTTGGGAGCCAAAAACATTCAGTACTTC
TRBV9	-	-	TRBJ2-1	CASSVWDNEQFF	TGTGCCAGCAGTGTTTGGGACAATGAGCAGTTCTTC
TRBV5-1	few	TRBD2	TRBJ2-3	CASSRGLAGGPRSRYTQYF	TGCGCCAGCAGCCGGGGACTAGCGGGAGGGCCGCGGAGTAGGTATACGCAGTATTTT
TRBV6-8	-	-	TRBJ1-5	CASSYTTAYSNQPQHF	TGTGCCAGCAGTTACACGACAGCTTATAGCAATCAGCCCCAGCATTTT
TRBV7-6	few	-	TRBJ1-3	CASSLEVPSGNTIYF	TGTGCCAGCAGCTTAGAGGTCCCCTCTGGAAACACCATATATTTT
TRBV18	-	-	TRBJ2-7	CASSPPGLAEQYF	TGTGCCAGCTCACCACCGGGGTTAGCTGAGCAGTACTTC
TRBV28	few	-	TRBJ1-1	CASGLLSEGNTEAFF	TGTGCCAGCGGCTTGCTCTCGGAGGGGAACACTGAAGCTTTCTTT
TRBV11-3	medium-sized	TRBD1	TRBJ1-1	CASSPRQGATNTEAFF	TGTGCCAGCAGCCCAAGACAGGGGGCTACGAACACTGAAGCTTTCTTT
TRBV9	-	TRBD2	TRBJ2-7	CASSRGASGSSYEQYF	TGTGCCAGCAGTAGAGGGGCTAGCGGGAGCTCCTACGAGCAGTACTTC
TRBV14	once	-	TRBJ2-6	CASSQVAGLALGANVLTF	TGTGCCAGCAGCCAAGTTGCGGGGTTAGCTCTGGGGGCCAACGTCCTGACTTTC
TRBV6-8	medium-sized	TRBD1	TRBJ2-5	CASRGQGNQETQYF	TGTGCCAGCAGAGGACAGGGGAACCAAGAGACCCAGTACTTC
TRBV6-8	large	-	TRBJ1-4	CASSYSGTTNEKLFF	TGTGCCAGCAGTTACTCGGGGACAACTAATGAAAAACTGTTTTTT
TRBV29-1	-	-	TRBJ1-3	CSAGGHSGNTIYF	TGCAGCGCCGGAGGACACTCTGGAAACACCATATATTTT
TRBV19	few	-	TRBJ2-2	CASSIGTRTGELFF	TGTGCCAGTAGTATAGGAACGAGGACCGGGGAGCTGTTTTTT
TRBV11-3	medium-sized	TRBD1	TRBJ1-2	CASSFGGGGGGYTF	TGTGCCAGCAGCTTTGGAGGGGGCGGAGGCGGCTACACCTTC
TRBV11-3	medium-sized	-	TRBJ1-3	CASSLVGGSGNTIYF	TGTGCCAGCAGCTTGGTCGGGGGCTCTGGAAACACCATATATTTT
TRBV15	-	-	TRBJ2-7	CATSRDLVRGKPYEQYF	TGTGCCACCAGCAGAGATCTTGTCAGGGGAAAACCCTACGAGCAGTACTTC
TRBV25-1	-	TRBD1	TRBJ2-2	CASSEGQGDTGELFF	TGTGCCAGCAGTGAGGGACAGGGGGACACCGGGGAGCTGTTTTTT
TRBV29-1	once	TRBD1	TRBJ2-3	CSVGQGASADTQYF	TGCAGCGTGGGTCAGGGGGCGAGCGCAGATACGCAGTATTTT
TRBV6-7	-	-	TRBJ2-7	CASSYANRLGEQYF	TGTGCCAGCAGTTACGCTAACCGACTAGGCGAGCAGTACTTC
TRBV29-1	-	TRBD1	TRBJ2-3	CSGGSTGTGVLDTQYF	TGCAGCGGGGGTTCTACCGGGACAGGGGTTCTAGATACGCAGTATTTT
TRBV11-3	-	-	TRBJ1-1	CASSRAVSRAEAFF	TGTGCCAGCAGCCGAGCTGTATCACGAGCTGAAGCTTTCTTT
TRBV10-2	-	TRBD1	TRBJ1-5	CASSQTGEGGQPQHF	TGCGCCAGCAGCCAGACAGGGGAAGGAGGGCAGCCCCAGCATTTT
TRBV28	-	TRBD2	TRBJ2-3	CASMTSGRAGTQYF	TGTGCCAGCATGACTAGCGGGAGGGCAGGGACGCAGTATTTT
TRBV29-1	-	-	TRBJ1-4	CSVESPGREKLFF	TGCAGCGTTGAATCTCCAGGGAGAGAAAAACTGTTTTTT